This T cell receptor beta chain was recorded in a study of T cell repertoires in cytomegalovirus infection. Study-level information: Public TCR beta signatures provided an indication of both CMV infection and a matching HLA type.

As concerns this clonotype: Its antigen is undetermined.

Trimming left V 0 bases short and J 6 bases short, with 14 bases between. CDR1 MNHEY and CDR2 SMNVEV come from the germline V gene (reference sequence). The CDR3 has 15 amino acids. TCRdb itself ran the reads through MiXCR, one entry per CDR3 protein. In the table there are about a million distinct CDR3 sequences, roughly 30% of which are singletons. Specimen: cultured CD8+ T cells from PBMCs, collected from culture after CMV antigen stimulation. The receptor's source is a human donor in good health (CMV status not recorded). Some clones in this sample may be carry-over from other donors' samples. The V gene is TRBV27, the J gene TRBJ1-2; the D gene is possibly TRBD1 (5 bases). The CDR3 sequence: CASSLSGQRWDGYTF. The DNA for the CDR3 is TGTGCCAGCAGTTTATCGGGGCAGAGGTGGGATGGCTACACCTTC.